A single sample gave rise to the 17 T cell receptor beta chains below, sequenced in a study of cytomegalovirus exposure and HLA in healthy donors. It was with 60 Vbeta and 13 Jbeta primers that the PCR ran. Repertoires were generated with immunoSEQ multiplex PCR, while TCRdb's copy carries only in-frame clones and drops some. The sample contains around 140,000 clones, approximately 84% of which appear only once. The sample taken for sequencing was PBMCs. These receptors came from a woman between 18 and 30 years old in good health and CMV-seronegative.

The chain combines TRBV7-9 with TRBJ2-7; 11 bases are shared with TRBD2. There are 15 residues in the CDR3. Germline trimming cut 4 bases from V and 4 bases from J; bases unmatched to any gene: 6. Germline lookup yields CDR1 SEHNR and CDR2 FQNEAQ (reference sequence). The chain's CDR3 is CASSSTSGAFYEQYF. In DNA form, the CDR3 reads TGTGCCAGCAGCTCGACTAGCGGGGCATTTTACGAGCAGTACTTC.

V is TRBV10-3 and J is TRBJ2-1, with 10 bases aligning to TRBD2. This CDR3 comprises 18 residues. CDR1 and CDR2 (germline): ENHRY, SYGVKD. The V and J ends lost 1 base and 6 bases, in that order; junction bases with no gene match: 12. CDR3 in amino acids: CAISEYGAGGPSGNEQFF. The DNA of the CDR3 is TGTGCCATCAGTGAGTACGGAGCGGGAGGGCCCTCAGGCAATGAGCAGTTCTTC.

The chain links TRBV15 to TRBJ1-1; D possibly corresponds to TRBD1 (5 bases). The CDR3 consists of 14 residues. Trimming shortened V by 3 bases and J by 1 base, and 9 bases separated the two germline ends. Germline values: CDR1 LNHNV, CDR2 YYDKDF (reference sequence). The CDR3 nucleotides read TGTGCCACCAGCAGGGCCGACAGGAACACTGAAGCTTTCTTT. The encoded protein is CATSRADRNTEAFF.

This clone was detected once. The gene calls are TRBV6-5 and TRBJ2-3, with D perhaps matching TRBD2 (7 bases). Germline V lookup: CDR1 MNHEY, CDR2 SVGAGI. CDR3 length: 13 residues. The V end was cut by 10 bases, the J end by 5 bases, with 16 bases between. The CDR3 region is CATTGGRGDTQYF. For the CDR3, the DNA is TGTGCCACCACGGGGGGCCGGGGAGATACGCAGTATTTT.

V gene TRBV5-1 combines with J gene TRBJ2-2, with 8 bases that match TRBD2. The CDR3 loop spans 15 amino acids. J gave up 1 base and V 4 bases, and 3 bases lay outside the gene matches. Germline V CDR1 and CDR2: SGHRS, YFSETQ. The CDR3 DNA reads TGCGCCAGCAGCCTTAGCGGGATGAACACCGGGGAGCTGTTTTTT. Its protein is CASSLSGMNTGELFF.

The chain links TRBV7-8 to TRBJ1-1; D perhaps matches TRBD1 (5 bases). The V end lost 2 bases, the J end lost 10 bases, and 20 bases lay between the germline ends. CDR1 and CDR2 from the germline V gene are SGHVS and FQNEAQ. The CDR3 totals 15 residues. This CDR3 reads CASSLSDTGFRGAFF. CDR3 bases: TGTGCCAGCAGCTTATCTGACACCGGGTTTAGGGGAGCTTTCTTT. Together with reference TRBV7-8 and TRBJ1-1, the CDR3 gives the full variable domain: GAGVSQSPRYKVAKRGQDVALRCDPISGHVSLFWYQQALGQGPEFLTYFQNEAQLDKSGLPSDRFFAERPEGSVSTLKIQRTQQEDSAVYLCASSLSDTGFRGAFFGQGTRLTVV.

This chain links TRBV5-1 with TRBJ2-3; D may be TRBD2 (5 bases). V lost 2 bases and J 2 bases, leaving 12 bases between the germline ends. CDR1 SGHRS and CDR2 YFSETQ come from the germline V gene. This CDR3 contains 15 residues. This CDR3 reads CASSFAQRITDTQYF. The CDR3 bases are TGCGCCAGCAGCTTTGCCCAGCGGATCACAGATACGCAGTATTTT.

CDR3 residues: CASSLGVAGVDNEQFF. In DNA, the CDR3 is TGTGCCAGCAGCTTAGGGGTAGCGGGAGTCGACAATGAGCAGTTCTTC. The gene calls are TRBV7-6 and TRBJ2-1; 9 bases are shared with TRBD2. The germline CDR1 and CDR2 sequences are SGHVS and FNYEAQ. J gave up 5 bases and V 1 base, and 6 bases lay outside the gene matches. CDR3 length: 16 amino acids.

The chain combines TRBV11-2 with TRBJ2-7; D uncertain. The CDR3 runs to 15 residues. Germline V lookup: CDR1 SGHAT, CDR2 FQNNGV. Trimming left V 3 bases short and J 3 bases short, with 15 bases between. CDR3 sequence: CASSFGPTPVYEQYF. The CDR3 DNA sequence: TGTGCCAGCAGCTTTGGGCCAACCCCCGTCTACGAGCAGTACTTC.

This clone has a single count. V usage is TRBV6-5 and J usage is TRBJ2-5, with 7 bases matching TRBD1. The V segment lost 5 bases and the J segment 5 bases; nucleotides outside the gene matches: 11. The V gene's germline CDR1 is MNHEY and CDR2 SVGAGI. The CDR3 covers 15 residues. CDR3 in DNA: TGTGCCAGCAGTCGGGACAGCGCTGGCCGGGAGACCCAGTACTTC. Translated, it gives CASSRDSAGRETQYF.

The chain carries TRBV19 and TRBJ1-5; no reliable D call. The V gene lost 5 bases and the J gene lost 2 bases, with 13 bases spanning the gap. The CDR3 loop spans 15 amino acids. Germline V gene sequence: CDR1 LNHDA, CDR2 SQIVND (reference sequence). Here the CDR3 DNA reads TGTGCCAGTAGTCCGGGGTGGGAGGGCAATCAGCCCCAGCATTTT. The encoded protein is CASSPGWEGNQPQHF.

The chain links TRBV14 to TRBJ2-6; 7 positions agree with TRBD1. V was clipped by 1 base and J by 3 bases; unmatched bases: 12. This CDR3 region has 19 residues. CDR1 SGHDN and CDR2 FVKESK come from the germline V gene. CDR3 coding DNA: TGTGCCAGCAGCCAAGTACCAACTACAGGGGTAGTTGGGGCCAACGTCCTGACTTTC. It yields the protein CASSQVPTTGVVGANVLTF.

This chain links TRBV5-1 with TRBJ2-3; 8 bases are a match to TRBD1. Losses at the gene ends were 0 bases for V and 2 bases for J; bases not matched to a gene: 5. Germline V gives CDR1 SGHRS, CDR2 YFSETQ. The CDR3 runs to 16 residues. The CDR3 DNA reads TGCGCCAGCAGCTTGGCCGGGACAGGCGCCACAGATACGCAGTATTTT. Residues: CASSLAGTGATDTQYF.

The rearrangement links TRBV7-9 to TRBJ2-1; TRBD2 matches 10 bases. The CDR3 runs 15 residues. From germline, CDR1 is SEHNR and CDR2 FQNEAQ (reference sequence). The J segment lost 5 bases and the V segment lost 2 bases, leaving 3 bases of the junction unmatched. The CDR3 sequence is CASSLIAGGDNEQFF. CDR3 coding DNA: TGTGCCAGCAGCTTAATAGCGGGAGGTGACAATGAGCAGTTCTTC.

The chain has TRBV19 and TRBJ1-3, with TRBD1 matching over 7 bases. Germline values: CDR1 LNHDA, CDR2 SQIVND (reference sequence). V was pared by 5 bases and J by 0 bases, with 7 bases of the junction left unmatched. This CDR3 has 16 residues. The CDR3 sequence: CASSADRAASGNTIYF. CDR3 sequence (DNA): TGTGCCAGTAGTGCCGACAGGGCGGCCTCTGGAAACACCATATATTTT.

This clone occurred once. This chain uses TRBV30 with TRBJ1-4; a weak D match, TRBD1 (6 bases). This CDR3 is built from 14 residues. From germline, CDR1 is GTSNPN and CDR2 SVGIG (reference sequence). With 2 bases removed from V and 6 bases from J, the gap between germline ends came to 13 bases. This CDR3 reads CAWSRPGVDEKLFF. CDR3 bases: TGTGCCTGGAGTCGCCCAGGGGTTGATGAAAAACTGTTTTTT.

The chain couples TRBV19 to TRBJ2-1; 8 bases are shared with TRBD2. CDR3 length: 15 amino acids. CDR1 and CDR2 from the germline V gene are LNHDA and SQIVND (reference sequence). V shed 2 bases, J shed 4 bases, and the junction held 4 bases outside the gene matches. The chain's CDR3 is CASSIQVAGYNEQFF. As DNA, the CDR3 is TGTGCCAGTAGTATACAGGTAGCGGGATACAATGAGCAGTTCTTC.